The 4 T cell receptor beta chains in this list originate from one sample, sequenced in a study of cytomegalovirus exposure and HLA in healthy donors. In the PCR, 60 Vbeta and 13 Jbeta primers were used. The data were produced by immunoSEQ multiplex PCR, yet TCRdb's version contains in-frame clones alone and is incomplete. The repertoire holds about 130,000 clones, with approximately 85% as singletons. Sequences were obtained from PBMCs. Receptors were obtained from a boy aged 10-17 years in good health and CMV-seronegative.

The sample holds a few counts of this clone. This sequence joins TRBV5-6 and TRBJ1-3, with D possibly matching TRBD1 (6 bases). The CDR3 covers 15 residues. The V gene's germline CDR1 is SGHDT and CDR2 YYEEEE. V was clipped by 0 bases and J by 4 bases, with 11 bases between them. Here the CDR3 DNA reads TGTGCCAGCAGCTTGGCCGGCAGGGGAGGAAACACCATATATTTT. Its translation is CASSLAGRGGNTIYF.

This chain connects TRBV29-1 to TRBJ2-5; a weak D match, TRBD1 (5 bases). The V gene's germline CDR1 is SQVTM and CDR2 ANQGSEA. The CDR3 length is 13 residues. Between the trimmed V and J ends, which lost 4 bases and 5 bases, there was a span of 14 bases. This CDR3 reads CSVGGRAMETQYF. The CDR3 nucleotides read TGCAGCGTTGGTGGCAGGGCGATGGAGACCCAGTACTTC.

The chain is built from TRBV14 and TRBJ2-5, with TRBD2 identical over 7 bases. The CDR3 extends over 15 amino acids. The germline CDR1 and CDR2 sequences are SGHDN and FVKESK. The ends lost 1 base at V and 5 bases at J; junction bases unmatched: 7. In DNA, the CDR3 is TGTGCCAGCAGCCAAGGTCGGGGAGGGGTCGAGACCCAGTACTTC. Protein: CASSQGRGGVETQYF.

This CDR3 reads CASGPDRGPFYGYTF. CDR3 DNA: TGTGCTAGTGGCCCGGACAGGGGGCCTTTCTATGGCTACACCTTC. The chain employs TRBV12-5 and TRBJ1-2; 11 positions match TRBD1. The CDR3 runs to 15 residues. J lost 4 bases, V lost 6 bases, and 7 bases had no gene match. The germline gives CDR1 LGHNT, CDR2 FRNRAP. Full variable domain (outside the CDR3, taken from reference TRBV12-5 and TRBJ1-2): DARVTQTPRHKVTEMGQEVTMRCQPILGHNTVFWYRQTMMQGLELLAYFRNRAPLDDSGMPKDRFSAEMPDATLATLKIQPSEPRDSAVYFCASGPDRGPFYGYTFGSGTRLTVV.